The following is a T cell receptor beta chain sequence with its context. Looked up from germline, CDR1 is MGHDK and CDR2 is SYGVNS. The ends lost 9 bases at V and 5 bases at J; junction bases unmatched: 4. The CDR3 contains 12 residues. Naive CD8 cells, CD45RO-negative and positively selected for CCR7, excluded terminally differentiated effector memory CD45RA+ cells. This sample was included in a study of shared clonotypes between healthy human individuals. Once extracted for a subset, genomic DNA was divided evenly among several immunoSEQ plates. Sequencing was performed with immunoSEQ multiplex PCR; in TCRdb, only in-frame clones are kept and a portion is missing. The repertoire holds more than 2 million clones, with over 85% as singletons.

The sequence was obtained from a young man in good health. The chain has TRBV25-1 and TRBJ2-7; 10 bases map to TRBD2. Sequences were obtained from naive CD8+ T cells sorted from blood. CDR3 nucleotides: TGTGCCAGTGGACTAGCGGTGAACGAGCAGTACTTC. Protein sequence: CASGLAVNEQYF.